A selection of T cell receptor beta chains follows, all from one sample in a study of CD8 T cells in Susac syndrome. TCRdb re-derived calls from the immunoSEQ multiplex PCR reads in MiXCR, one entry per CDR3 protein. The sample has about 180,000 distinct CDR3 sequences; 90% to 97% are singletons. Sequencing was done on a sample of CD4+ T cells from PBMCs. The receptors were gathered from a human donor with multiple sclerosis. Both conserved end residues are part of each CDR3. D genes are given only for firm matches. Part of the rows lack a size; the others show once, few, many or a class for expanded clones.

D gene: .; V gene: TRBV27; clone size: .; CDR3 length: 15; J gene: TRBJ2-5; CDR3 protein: CASSLGIGGKETQYF; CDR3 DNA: TGTGCCAGCAGTTTGGGTATCGGGGGCAAAGAGACCCAGTACTTC
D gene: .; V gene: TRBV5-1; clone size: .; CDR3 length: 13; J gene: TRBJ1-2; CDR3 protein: CASSLERDYGYTF; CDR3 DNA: TGCGCCAGCAGCTTAGAGAGGGACTATGGCTACACCTTC
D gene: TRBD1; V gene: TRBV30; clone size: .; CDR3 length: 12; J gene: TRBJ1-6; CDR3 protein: CAWQGVNSPLHF; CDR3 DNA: TGTGCCTGGCAGGGGGTTAATTCACCCCTCCACTTT
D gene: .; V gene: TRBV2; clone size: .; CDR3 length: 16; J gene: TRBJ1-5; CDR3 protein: CASSETFRGWDQPQHF; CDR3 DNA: TGTGCCAGCAGTGAGACATTTCGGGGCTGGGATCAGCCCCAGCATTTT
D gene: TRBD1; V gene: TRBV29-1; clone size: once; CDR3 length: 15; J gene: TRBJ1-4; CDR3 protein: CSVYGQGATNEKLFF; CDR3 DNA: TGCAGCGTCTACGGACAGGGGGCAACTAATGAAAAACTGTTTTTT
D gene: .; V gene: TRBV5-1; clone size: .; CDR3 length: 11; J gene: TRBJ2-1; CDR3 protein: CASSDGFEQFF; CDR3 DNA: TGCGCCAGCAGCGACGGATTTGAGCAGTTCTTC
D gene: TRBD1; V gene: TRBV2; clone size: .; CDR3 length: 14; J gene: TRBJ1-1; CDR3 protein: CASSEQGASPEAFF; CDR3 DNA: TGTGCCAGCAGTGAACAGGGGGCTAGTCCTGAAGCTTTCTTT
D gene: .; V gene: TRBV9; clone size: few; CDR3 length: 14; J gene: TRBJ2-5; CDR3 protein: CASSVGGVQETQYF; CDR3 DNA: TGTGCCAGCAGCGTCGGTGGGGTCCAAGAGACCCAGTACTTC
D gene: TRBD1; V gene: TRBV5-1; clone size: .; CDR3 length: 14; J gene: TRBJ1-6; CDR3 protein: CASSLGQGDSPLHF; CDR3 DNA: TGCGCCAGCAGCTTGGGACAGGGGGATTCACCCCTCCACTTT
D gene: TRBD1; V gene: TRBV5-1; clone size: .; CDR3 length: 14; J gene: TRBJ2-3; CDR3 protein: CASSRTGVADTQYF; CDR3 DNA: TGCGCCAGCAGCCGGACAGGGGTCGCGGATACGCAGTATTTT
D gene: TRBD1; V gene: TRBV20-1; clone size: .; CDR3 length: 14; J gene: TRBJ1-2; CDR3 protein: CSATPSGTGGGYTF; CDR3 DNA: TGCAGTGCTACCCCTTCCGGGACAGGGGGTGGCTACACCTTC
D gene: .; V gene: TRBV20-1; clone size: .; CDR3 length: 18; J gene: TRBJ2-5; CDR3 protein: CSARDWARAPSVGETQYF; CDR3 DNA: TGCAGTGCTAGAGATTGGGCCAGGGCCCCCTCGGTGGGAGAGACCCAGTACTTC
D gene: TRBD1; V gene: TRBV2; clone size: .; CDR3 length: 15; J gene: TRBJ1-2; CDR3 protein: CASSELSTGGDGYTF; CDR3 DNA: TGTGCCAGCAGTGAATTGTCAACAGGGGGGGATGGCTACACCTTC
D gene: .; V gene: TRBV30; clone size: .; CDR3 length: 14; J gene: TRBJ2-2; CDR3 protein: CAWSRGAYTGELFF; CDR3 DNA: TGTGCCTGGTCTCGTGGGGCATACACCGGGGAGCTGTTTTTT
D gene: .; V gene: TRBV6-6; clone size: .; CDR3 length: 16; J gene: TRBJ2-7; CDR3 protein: CASSYGIGASSYEQYF; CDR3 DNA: TGTGCCAGCAGTTACGGGATTGGAGCTTCCTCCTACGAGCAGTACTTC
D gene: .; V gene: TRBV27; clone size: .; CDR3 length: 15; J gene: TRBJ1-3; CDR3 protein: CASSPLGAAGNTIYF; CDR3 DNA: TGTGCCAGCAGTCCCCTGGGGGCAGCGGGAAACACCATATATTTT
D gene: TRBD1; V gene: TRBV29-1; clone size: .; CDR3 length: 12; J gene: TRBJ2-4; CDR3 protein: CSARDRENIQYF; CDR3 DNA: TGCAGCGCCCGGGACAGAGAAAACATTCAGTACTTC